This TCR beta chain was profiled in a study of cytomegalovirus exposure and HLA in healthy donors. It was with 60 Vbeta and 13 Jbeta primers that the PCR ran. Measured with immunoSEQ multiplex PCR; TCRdb has only the in-frame clones, and not every one. The repertoire includes about 180,000 clones, roughly 78% of them detected once, and under 2% sits in the top ten. Germline values: CDR1 MNHNY, CDR2 SVGAGI (reference sequence). Unmatched junction bases numbered 6, after V lost 7 bases and J lost 1 base. The CDR3 spans 15 residues. Study conclusions and caveats: A later analysis linked a missense DCLRE1C variant to TCR beta V- and J-gene trimming. Excluded were some V segments that proved indistinguishable, including TRBV6-2 and TRBV6-3. TCR beta sequences numbering 15,000 to 20,000 were associated with HLA alleles at 0.05 false discovery rate in a later analysis.

This clone was detected a few times. Its matching antigen is unknown. The TCR originated in a woman in her 30s in good health and CMV-seronegative. The source material was PBMCs. The J gene is TRBJ1-1, the V gene TRBV6-6; 10 positions match TRBD1. CDR3 in DNA: TGTGCCAGCACCAGGGGGACAGGGGCGAACACTGAAGCTTTCTTT. Translated, it gives CASTRGTGANTEAFF.